This entry lists 18 T cell receptor beta chains sequenced from one sample in a study of blood T cell repertoires in COVID-19. Some clones are missing from TCRdb's copy, which holds only in-frame ones; the method was immunoSEQ multiplex PCR. Of fewer than 120,000 clones in the sample, approximately 82% were seen once. The sequencing input was peripheral blood. Every receptor here comes from an elderly woman with acute or convalescent COVID-19.

V usage is TRBV7-9 and J usage is TRBJ2-3; possible D gene TRBD1, 5 bases. Looked up from germline, CDR1 is SEHNR and CDR2 is FQNEAQ (reference sequence). This CDR3 region has 16 residues. The V end lost 3 bases, the J end lost 2 bases, and 15 bases lay between the germline ends. CDR3 sequence (DNA): TGTGCCAGCAGCTTGGCGCAGGGTCCAAACACAGATACGCAGTATTTT. Its protein product is CASSLAQGPNTDTQYF.

This chain connects TRBV5-1 to TRBJ2-1; 11 bases line up with TRBD1. Germline V gene sequence: CDR1 SGHRS, CDR2 YFSETQ. After removal of 1 base from V and 6 bases from J, the junction contained 6 bases not matched to a gene. The CDR3 totals 16 residues. CDR3 loop: CASSLYPGQGGNEQFF. DNA for the CDR3: TGCGCCAGCAGCTTGTACCCGGGACAGGGGGGCAATGAGCAGTTCTTC.

This clone was detected only once. This sequence joins TRBV6-2 or TRBV6-3 and TRBJ1-1; no clear D. The CDR3 is 14 amino acids. V dropped 2 bases and J dropped 1 base, with 8 bases sitting between them. Germline V CDR1 and CDR2: MNHEY, SVGEGT. CDR3 sequence (DNA): TGTGCCAGCAGTTACGGGCAGCCGAACACTGAAGCTTTCTTT. Translating gives CASSYGQPNTEAFF.

The chain links TRBV5-8 to TRBJ1-5; TRBD1 matches at 10 bases. The germline V gene encodes CDR1 SGHTS and CDR2 YDEGEE. The CDR3 is 16 amino acids. The ends lost 6 bases at V and 2 bases at J; junction bases unmatched: 8. For the CDR3, the DNA is TGTGCCAGCACCCAGACAGGGGGCGTGGGCAATCAGCCCCAGCATTTT. This translates into CASTQTGGVGNQPQHF.

This chain links TRBV30 with TRBJ2-7; the match to TRBD2 covers 13 bases. Trimming removed 1 base from V and 2 bases from J; junction bases left unmatched: 2. This CDR3 is built from 15 residues. Germline values: CDR1 GTSNPN, CDR2 SVGIG (reference sequence). CDR3 sequence reads: CAWSAGTSGTYEQYF. In nucleotides, the CDR3 is TGTGCCTGGAGTGCAGGGACTAGCGGGACCTACGAGCAGTACTTC. The variable domain in full, with the rest retrieved from reference TRBV30 and TRBJ2-7, is SQTIHQWPATLVQPVGSPLSLECTVEGTSNPNLYWYRQAAGRGLQLLFYSVGIGQISSEVPQNLSASRPQDRQFILSSKKLLLSDSGFYLCAWSAGTSGTYEQYFGPGTRLTVT.

This chain uses TRBV5-1 with TRBJ1-4; tentatively, D is TRBD1 (6 bases). Trimming stripped 7 bases from V and 8 bases from J, with 15 bases between. Germline V gene lookup returns CDR1 SGHRS and CDR2 YFSETQ. CDR3 length: 13 residues. The CDR3 coding sequence is TGCGCCAGCCAGAGGCAGGGGAGCGAAAAACTGTTTTTT. This gives the protein CASQRQGSEKLFF.

This rearrangement joins TRBV6-2 or TRBV6-3 to TRBJ1-1, with 7 bases fitting TRBD1. Germline trimming cut 5 bases from V and 3 bases from J; bases unmatched to any gene: 12. The length of the CDR3 is 16 residues. CDR1 MNHEY and CDR2 SVGEGT come from the germline V gene. As DNA, the CDR3 is TGTGCCAGCAGTAAGGGGGCGAGGAGCCGCTACACTGAAGCTTTCTTT. Its translation is CASSKGARSRYTEAFF.

The gene calls are TRBV2 and TRBJ1-1; possibly TRBD1 for D (6 bases). The CDR3 totals 13 residues. V was cut by 5 bases and J by 0 bases, with 7 bases left in between. Germline CDR1 and CDR2: SNHLY and FYNNEI. The CDR3 sequence is CASSRGMNTEAFF. The DNA of the CDR3 is TGTGCCAGCAGTAGGGGGATGAACACTGAAGCTTTCTTT.

V and J are TRBV30 and TRBJ2-7; maybe TRBD2 (6 bases). Germline assignment: CDR1 GTSNPN and CDR2 SVGIG (reference sequence). V was cut by 1 base and J by 6 bases, with 13 bases left in between. The CDR3 contains 13 residues. For the CDR3, the DNA is TGTGCCTGGAGTGGTGGGACTCGGGGCGAGCAGTACTTC. As protein: CAWSGGTRGEQYF.

The gene calls are TRBV19 and TRBJ2-7, with D possibly TRBD2 on 5 matching bases. This CDR3 spans 13 amino acids. CDR1 is LNHDA, CDR2 SQIVND, per germline (reference sequence). V lost 4 bases to trimming and J lost 0 bases, with 7 bases between them. The CDR3, as DNA: TGTGCCAGTAGTAGGACTGGCTCCTACGAGCAGTACTTC. Its translation is CASSRTGSYEQYF.

The chain carries TRBV7-2 and TRBJ1-6, with D maybe TRBD1 (6 bases). The CDR3 spans 17 residues. The germline V and J ends were trimmed by 5 bases and 0 bases, with 14 bases remaining between them. CDR1 and CDR2 (germline): SGHTA, FQGNSA. CDR3 nucleotide sequence: TGTGCCAGCAGCCTACAGGGTCTGAGCTCCTATAATTCACCCCTCCACTTT. This gives the protein CASSLQGLSSYNSPLHF.

The CDR3 DNA is TGCGCCAGCAGCTTGGAGGGCAGCGGGTCTCCCCTCCACTTT. This encodes CASSLEGSGSPLHF. The chain employs TRBV5-1 and TRBJ1-6; D gene unclear. Trimming stripped 0 bases from V and 13 bases from J, with 14 bases between. Germline CDR1 is SGHRS and CDR2 is YFSETQ. The CDR3 length is 14 residues. The whole variable domain, remainder taken from reference TRBV5-1 and TRBJ1-6, is KAGVTQTPRYLIKTRGQQVTLSCSPISGHRSVSWYQQTPGQGLQFLFEYFSETQRNKGNFPGRFSGRQFSNSRSEMNVSTLELGDSALYLCASSLEGSGSPLHFGNGTRLTVT.

This sequence joins TRBV7-9 and TRBJ1-1, with D maybe TRBD1 (5 bases). This CDR3 is built from 13 residues. Germline V lookup: CDR1 SEHNR, CDR2 FQNEAQ (reference sequence). V gave up 1 base and J gave up 6 bases, with 9 bases separating them. The CDR3 DNA is TGTGCCAGCAGCTTAGGACTGGGGCCTGAAGCTTTCTTT. It translates to CASSLGLGPEAFF.

The chain is built from TRBV5-1 and TRBJ1-3; D is unclear. Deletions cut 0 bases from V and 3 bases from J, with 10 bases between. The V gene's germline CDR1 is SGHRS and CDR2 YFSETQ. CDR3 length: 15 amino acids. CDR3 loop: CASSLAGNYGNTIYF. The CDR3 DNA sequence: TGCGCCAGCAGCTTGGCCGGGAATTATGGAAACACCATATATTTT.

The chain is built from TRBV5-4 and TRBJ2-5; the match to TRBD1 covers 9 bases. Germline V gene data show CDR1 as SGHNT and CDR2 as YYREEE (reference sequence). V lost 2 bases, J lost 5 bases, and 4 bases stayed unmatched. This CDR3 spans 14 amino acids. CDR3 loop: CASSLQGAGETQYF. In DNA, the CDR3 is TGTGCCAGCAGCTTACAGGGGGCTGGGGAGACCCAGTACTTC.

At least ten counts were recorded for this clone. The chain carries TRBV10-3 and TRBJ1-4; TRBD1 is a possible D gene (5 bases). V lost 4 bases and J 8 bases, leaving 14 bases between the germline ends. CDR1 is ENHRY and CDR2 is SYGVKD in the germline V gene. There are 14 residues in the CDR3. CDR3 residues: CAISAGRVEEKLFF. The CDR3, as DNA: TGTGCCATCAGTGCGGGCAGGGTGGAGGAAAAACTGTTTTTT.

The CDR3 sequence is CASSLAGGAIDTQYF. In DNA, the CDR3 is TGCGCCAGCAGCCTAGCGGGAGGTGCCATAGATACGCAGTATTTT. The chain uses TRBV5-1 and TRBJ2-3, with 11 bases that match TRBD2. V was pared by 4 bases and J by 5 bases, with 6 bases of the junction left unmatched. This CDR3 is 15 amino acids long. The V gene's germline CDR1 is SGHRS and CDR2 YFSETQ.

The V and J genes are TRBV12-2 and TRBJ2-2; the tabulated D call, TRBD2, remains unverified against the DNA. TRBV12-2 is a listed pseudogene. The CDR3 totals 17 residues. The CDR3 coding sequence is TGTGCAAGTCGCTCGACCCCCGGGGATGAGAACACCGGGGAGCTGTTTTTT. Translated: CASRSTPGDENTGELFF.